This passage covers 23 T cell receptor beta chains from one sample sequenced in a study of identifying expanded T cells in peripheral blood. Measured with immunoSEQ multiplex PCR; TCRdb has only the in-frame clones, and not every one. The table includes approximately 85,000 clones, roughly 91% detected once. Source material: blood. These receptors were obtained from a person aged 18 to 75 in good health.

This clone has more than one count but fewer than ten. The DNA for the CDR3 is TGTGCCAGCAGCATCACAGGGGGCACCTACGAGCAGTACTTC. Amino acid sequence: CASSITGGTYEQYF. This sequence joins TRBV7-2 and TRBJ2-7, with 9 bases that match TRBD1. V lost 5 bases to trimming and J lost 2 bases; unmatched junction nucleotides: 4. CDR1 is SGHTA, CDR2 FQGNSA, per germline. This CDR3 region has 14 residues.

CDR3 sequence: CASGLGVSSYNEQFF. DNA of the CDR3: TGTGCTAGTGGTTTGGGGGTGAGCTCCTACAATGAGCAGTTCTTC. J is TRBJ2-1 and V is TRBV12-5; D ambiguous. The CDR3 has 15 amino acids. Germline CDR1 reads LGHNT; CDR2 reads FRNRAP. V gave up 1 base and J gave up 0 bases, with 7 bases separating them.

This chain joins TRBV18 and TRBJ1-5; D call uncertain. The CDR3 consists of 16 residues. CDR1 KGHSH and CDR2 LQKENI come from the germline V gene. V was pared by 2 bases and J by 1 base, with 12 bases between. The CDR3 loop is CASSPKSPGSNQPQHF. The CDR3 DNA follows: TGTGCCAGCTCACCAAAATCGCCAGGAAGCAATCAGCCCCAGCATTTT.

The chain joins TRBV2 to TRBJ1-5; D not certain. V lost 1 base and J lost 6, with 10 bases in between. The CDR3 length is 14 residues. Germline V gene data show CDR1 as SNHLY and CDR2 as FYNNEI. CDR3 protein: CASSEVGFSQPQHF. In DNA form, the CDR3 reads TGTGCCAGCAGTGAAGTAGGGTTTAGTCAGCCCCAGCATTTT.

This clone appeared a single time. V and J are TRBV28 and TRBJ2-2, with 8 bases fitting TRBD2. V dropped 4 bases and J dropped 4; count of bases not matched to a gene: 5. This CDR3 is built from 15 residues. CDR1 MDHEN and CDR2 SYDVKM come from the germline V gene. In DNA, the CDR3 is TGTGCCAGCAGTTCCGGAGCGGGAGTCACCGGGGAGCTGTTTTTT. Translating it yields CASSSGAGVTGELFF.

This sequence joins TRBV5-4 and TRBJ2-1, with D hard to call. CDR1 is SGHNT, CDR2 YYREEE, per germline (reference sequence). This CDR3 is 14 amino acids long. Between the trimmed V and J ends, which lost 4 bases and 2 bases, there was a span of 10 bases. The chain's CDR3 is CASSGSITYNEQFF. The DNA of the CDR3 is TGTGCCAGCAGCGGAAGTATAACCTACAATGAGCAGTTCTTC. Drawing the rest from reference TRBV5-4 and TRBJ2-1, the complete variable domain is ETGVTQSPTHLIKTRGQQVTLRCSSQSGHNTVSWYQQALGQGPQFIFQYYREEENGRGNFPPRFSGLQFPNYSSELNVNALELDDSALYLCASSGSITYNEQFFGPGTRLTVL.

The V gene is TRBV16, the J gene TRBJ1-5; perhaps TRBD1 as D (6 bases). V gave up 2 bases and J gave up 4 bases, with 18 bases separating them. The V gene's germline CDR1 is KGHSY and CDR2 FQNENV. CDR3 length: 17 residues. The CDR3 nucleotides are TGTGCCAGCAGCCAAGGAACCGACGGGGGCCCTAATCAGCCCCAGCATTTT. This codes for CASSQGTDGGPNQPQHF. Drawing the rest from reference TRBV16 and TRBJ1-5, the complete variable domain is GEEVAQTPKHLVRGEGQKAKLYCAPIKGHSYVFWYQQVLKNEFKFLISFQNENVFDETGMPKERFSAKCLPNSPCSLEIQATKLEDSAVYFCASSQGTDGGPNQPQHFGDGTRLSIL.

A single count supports this clone. This chain joins TRBV19 and TRBJ1-1, with 9 bases that match TRBD1. Germline loops: CDR1 LNHDA, CDR2 SQIVND (reference sequence). This CDR3 contains 12 residues. The ends lost 6 bases at V and 9 bases at J; junction bases unmatched: 5. The CDR3 here is CASSGTGIKAFF. In DNA form, the CDR3 reads TGTGCCAGTAGCGGGACAGGGATCAAAGCTTTCTTT.

This clone was seen a single time. The gene calls are TRBV20-1 and TRBJ1-6, with unresolved D. Trimming shortened V by 6 bases and J by 11 bases, and 11 bases separated the two germline ends. Germline V gene data show CDR1 as DFQATT and CDR2 as SNEGSKA (reference sequence). The CDR3 runs to 11 residues. The CDR3 is CSAKPGPPLHF. The CDR3 DNA is TGCAGTGCCAAGCCGGGCCCACCCCTCCACTTT.

This chain connects TRBV5-4 to TRBJ2-7; a possible D gene is TRBD2 (6 bases). CDR1 SGHNT and CDR2 YYREEE come from the germline V gene (reference sequence). This CDR3 spans 14 amino acids. The germline V and J ends were trimmed by 3 bases and 3 bases, with 13 bases remaining between them. The CDR3 sequence is CASSSREVNYEQYF. The CDR3 nucleotides read TGTGCCAGCAGCTCCAGGGAGGTGAACTACGAGCAGTACTTC.

This clone appeared once. The rearrangement links TRBV9 to TRBJ1-2; D perhaps matches TRBD1 (6 bases). Germline CDR1 is SGDLS and CDR2 is YYNGEE. V was clipped by 3 bases and J by 4 bases, with 16 bases between them. The CDR3 extends over 15 amino acids. The CDR3, as DNA: TGTGCCAGCAGCGACCTATTAGGGGGGGTCTATGGCTACACCTTC. The encoded protein is CASSDLLGGVYGYTF.

The V and J genes are TRBV6-5 and TRBJ1-2, with a tentative D call TRBD1 (5 bases). V lost 3 bases and J 1 base, leaving 12 bases between the germline ends. The CDR3 length is 15 residues. CDR1 is MNHEY and CDR2 is SVGAGI in the germline V gene. The CDR3 DNA sequence: TGTGCCAGCAGTTATTCCGTGGGGGATAACTATGGCTACACCTTC. As protein: CASSYSVGDNYGYTF.

This clone was counted between two and nine times. The rearrangement links TRBV30 to TRBJ1-5; D is uncertain. Germline CDR1 reads GTSNPN; CDR2 reads SVGIG (reference sequence). CDR3 size: 14 residues. With 0 bases removed from V and 0 bases from J, the gap between germline ends came to 6 bases. The CDR3 protein is CAWSVRYSNQPQHF. The DNA for the CDR3 is TGTGCCTGGAGTGTACGGTATAGCAATCAGCCCCAGCATTTT.

The rearrangement uses TRBV19 and TRBJ1-6; D not certain. Trimming left V 2 bases short and J 4 bases short, with 6 bases between. There are 14 residues in the CDR3. CDR1 is LNHDA, CDR2 SQIVND, per germline (reference sequence). The chain's CDR3 is CASSIRTYNSPLHF. The CDR3 region has the DNA TGTGCCAGTAGTATACGTACGTATAATTCACCCCTCCACTTT.

This chain uses TRBV5-1 with TRBJ2-7; TRBD1 matches at 10 bases. The CDR3 covers 15 residues. V lost 0 bases and J lost 4; bases outside the gene matches: 4. The germline V gene has CDR1 SGHRS and CDR2 YFSETQ. The CDR3 sequence: CASSLVDRGRYEQYF. The CDR3 region has the DNA TGCGCCAGCAGCTTGGTCGACAGGGGGCGATACGAGCAGTACTTC.

V usage is TRBV7-2 and J usage is TRBJ2-7; D is perhaps TRBD1 (6 bases). The V gene lost 2 bases and the J gene lost 2 bases, with 10 bases spanning the gap. The CDR3 loop spans 14 amino acids. The germline V gene encodes CDR1 SGHTA and CDR2 FQGNSA. The CDR3, as DNA: TGTGCCAGCAGCTTATACAGGGTAGCCTACGAGCAGTACTTC. Protein sequence: CASSLYRVAYEQYF.

In its sample, this clone was seen once. The J gene is TRBJ2-7, the V gene TRBV6-6, with no clear D. The V gene's germline CDR1 is MNHNY and CDR2 SVGAGI (reference sequence). V lost 2 bases to trimming and J lost 2 bases, with 7 bases between them. CDR3 length equals 13 residues. The CDR3 region is CASSYGHPYEQYF. In DNA, the CDR3 is TGTGCCAGCAGTTACGGGCACCCCTACGAGCAGTACTTC.

The chain is built from TRBV5-1 and TRBJ2-6; D call uncertain. V was clipped by 6 bases and J by 2 bases, with 9 bases between them. CDR1 and CDR2 from the germline V gene are SGHRS and YFSETQ. The CDR3 is made up of 14 amino acids. This CDR3 is CASTPETGANVLTF. Written as DNA, the CDR3 is TGCGCCAGCACTCCGGAAACTGGGGCCAACGTCCTGACTTTC. The full variable domain, rest sourced from reference TRBV5-1 and TRBJ2-6, is KAGVTQTPRYLIKTRGQQVTLSCSPISGHRSVSWYQQTPGQGLQFLFEYFSETQRNKGNFPGRFSGRQFSNSRSEMNVSTLELGDSALYLCASTPETGANVLTFGAGSRLTVL.

The V gene is TRBV7-2, the J gene TRBJ1-4; D may be TRBD1 (6 bases). The germline V and J ends were trimmed by 6 bases and 10 bases, with 21 bases remaining between them. The germline V gene has CDR1 SGHTA and CDR2 FQGNSA. The CDR3 is 15 amino acids. DNA of the CDR3: TGTGCCAGCAGTTCAAAAACAGGGATTAGGAGAAAACTGTTTTTT. Translated: CASSSKTGIRRKLFF.

The J gene is TRBJ1-5, the V gene TRBV5-5, with no clear D. Germline V CDR1 and CDR2: SGHKS, YYEKEE (reference sequence). The CDR3 is made up of 12 amino acids. V lost 0 bases and J 9 bases, leaving 7 bases between the germline ends. CDR3 bases: TGTGCCAGCAGCTTGGCCGATGGGCCCCAGCATTTT. It is translated as CASSLADGPQHF.

The chain combines TRBV2 with TRBJ2-5; D not certain. Trimming cost V 8 bases and J 2 bases, with 18 bases left between them. In germline, CDR1 is SNHLY, CDR2 FYNNEI. The CDR3 consists of 15 residues. CDR3 sequence: CASHETPKTQETQYF. The DNA for the CDR3 is TGTGCCAGCCATGAGACTCCAAAGACTCAAGAGACCCAGTACTTC.

This clone was detected a few times. This chain uses TRBV29-1 with TRBJ2-3; a possible D gene is TRBD2 (5 bases). V lost 3 bases, J lost 1 base, and 17 bases lay in between. This CDR3 is 16 amino acids long. Germline V gene lookup returns CDR1 SQVTM and CDR2 ANQGSEA. The CDR3 is CSVDPFGRGGTDTQYF. In DNA, the CDR3 is TGCAGCGTTGACCCCTTTGGACGGGGTGGCACAGATACGCAGTATTTT.

This clone was recorded only once. The CDR3, as DNA: TGTGCCAGTAGTATAAGGGGGCAAGAGACCCAGTACTTC. Translated, it gives CASSIRGQETQYF. The chain combines TRBV19 with TRBJ2-5, with D perhaps TRBD1 (6 bases). Germline V gives CDR1 LNHDA, CDR2 SQIVND (reference sequence). V was cut by 2 bases and J by 2 bases, with 6 bases left in between. CDR3 length: 13 amino acids.